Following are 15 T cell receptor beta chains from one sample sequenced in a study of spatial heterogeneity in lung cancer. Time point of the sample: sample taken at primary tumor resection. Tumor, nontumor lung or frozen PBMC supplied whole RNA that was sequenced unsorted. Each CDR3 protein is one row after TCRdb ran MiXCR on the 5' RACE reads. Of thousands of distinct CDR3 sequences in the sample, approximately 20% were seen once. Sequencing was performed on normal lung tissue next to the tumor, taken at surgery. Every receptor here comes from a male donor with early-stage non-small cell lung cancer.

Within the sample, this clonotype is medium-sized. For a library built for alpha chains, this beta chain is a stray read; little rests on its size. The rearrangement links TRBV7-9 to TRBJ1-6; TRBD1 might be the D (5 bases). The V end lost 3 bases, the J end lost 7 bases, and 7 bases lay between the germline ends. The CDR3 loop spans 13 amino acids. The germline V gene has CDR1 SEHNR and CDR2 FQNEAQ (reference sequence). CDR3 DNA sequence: TGTGCCAGCAGCTTGGGGGAGAATTCACCCCTCCACTTT. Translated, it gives CASSLGENSPLHF.

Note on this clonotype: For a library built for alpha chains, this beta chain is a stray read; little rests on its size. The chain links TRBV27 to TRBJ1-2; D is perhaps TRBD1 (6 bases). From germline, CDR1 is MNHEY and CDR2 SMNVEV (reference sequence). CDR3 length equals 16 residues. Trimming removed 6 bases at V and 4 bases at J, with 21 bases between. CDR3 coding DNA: TGTGCCAGCAGGAGTTTGGGAACAGGGCTAGTCTATGGCTACACCTTC. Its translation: CASRSLGTGLVYGYTF.

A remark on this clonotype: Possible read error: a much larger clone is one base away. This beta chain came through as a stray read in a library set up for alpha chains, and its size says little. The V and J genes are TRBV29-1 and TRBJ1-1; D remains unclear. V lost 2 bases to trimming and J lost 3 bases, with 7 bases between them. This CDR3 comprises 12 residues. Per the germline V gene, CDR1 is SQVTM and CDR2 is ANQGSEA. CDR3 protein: CSVESGDTEAFF. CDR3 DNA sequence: TGCAGCGTTGAATCTGGGGACACTGAAGCTTTCTTT.

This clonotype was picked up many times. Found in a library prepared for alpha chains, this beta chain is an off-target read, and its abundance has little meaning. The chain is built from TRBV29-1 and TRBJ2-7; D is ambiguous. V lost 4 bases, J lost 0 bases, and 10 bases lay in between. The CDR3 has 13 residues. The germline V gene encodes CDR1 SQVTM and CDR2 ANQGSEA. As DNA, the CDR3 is TGCAGCGTTGTGACCCAGAGCTCCTACGAGCAGTACTTC. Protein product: CSVVTQSSYEQYF.

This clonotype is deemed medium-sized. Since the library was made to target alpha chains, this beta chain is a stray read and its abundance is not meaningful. For the CDR3, the DNA is TGCAGTGCTCCCATATTACAGGGAACGGGCAATCAGCCCCAGCATTTT. It is translated as CSAPILQGTGNQPQHF. This chain uses TRBV20-1 with TRBJ1-5, with D possibly TRBD1 on 6 matching bases. From germline, CDR1 is DFQATT and CDR2 SNEGSKA (reference sequence). The CDR3 has 16 residues. V dropped 5 bases and J dropped 2 bases, with 19 bases sitting between them.

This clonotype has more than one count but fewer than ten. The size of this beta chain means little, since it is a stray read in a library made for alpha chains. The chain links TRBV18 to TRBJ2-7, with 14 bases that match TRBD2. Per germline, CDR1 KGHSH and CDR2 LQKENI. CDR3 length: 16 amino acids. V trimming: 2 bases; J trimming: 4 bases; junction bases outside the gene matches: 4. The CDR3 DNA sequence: TGTGCCAGCTCACCATACGGGACTAGCGGGAGTTACGAGCAGTACTTC. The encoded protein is CASSPYGTSGSYEQYF.

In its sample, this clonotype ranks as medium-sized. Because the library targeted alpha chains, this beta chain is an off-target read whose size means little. Written as DNA, the CDR3 is TGTGCCAGCACCAGACTAGCGGGGGTGAACACCGGGGAGCTGTTTTTT. Amino acid sequence: CASTRLAGVNTGELFF. The V gene is TRBV11-2, the J gene TRBJ2-2; 12 nucleotides align to TRBD2. J was trimmed by 1 base and V by 7 bases; bases with no gene match: 4. Germline CDR1 and CDR2: SGHAT and FQNNGV. The CDR3 is made up of 16 amino acids. The full variable domain, with the rest looked up from reference TRBV11-2 and TRBJ2-2, is EAGVAQSPRYKIIEKRQSVAFWCNPISGHATLYWYQQILGQGPKLLIQFQNNGVVDDSQLPKDRFSAERLKGVDSTLKIQPAKLEDSAVYLCASTRLAGVNTGELFFGEGSRLTVL.

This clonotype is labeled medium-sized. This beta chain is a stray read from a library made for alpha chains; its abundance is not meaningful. The CDR3 sequence is CASSLGGSREAKNIQYF. In DNA, the CDR3 is TGTGCCAGCAGTTTAGGTGGCTCGAGGGAAGCCAAAAACATTCAGTACTTC. This chain uses TRBV12-3 or TRBV12-4 with TRBJ2-4; tentative D call: TRBD2 (5 bases). The CDR3 has 17 residues. V dropped 1 base and J dropped 0 bases, with 13 bases sitting between them.

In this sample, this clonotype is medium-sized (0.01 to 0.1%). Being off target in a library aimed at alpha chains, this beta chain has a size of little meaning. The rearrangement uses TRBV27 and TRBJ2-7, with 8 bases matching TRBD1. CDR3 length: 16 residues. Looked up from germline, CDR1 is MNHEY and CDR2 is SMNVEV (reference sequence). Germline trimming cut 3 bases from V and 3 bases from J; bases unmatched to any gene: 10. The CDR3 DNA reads TGTGCCAGCAGTTTCCCCCCCTCCGGGACAGGCTACGAGCAGTACGTC. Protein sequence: CASSFPPSGTGYEQYV.

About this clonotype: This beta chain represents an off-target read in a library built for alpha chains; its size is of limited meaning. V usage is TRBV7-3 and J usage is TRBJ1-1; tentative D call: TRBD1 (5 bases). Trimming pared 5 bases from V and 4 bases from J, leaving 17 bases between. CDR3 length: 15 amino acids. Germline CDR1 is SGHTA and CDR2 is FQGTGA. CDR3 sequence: CASSRGGQAGTEAFF. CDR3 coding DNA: TGTGCCAGCAGCAGGGGAGGGCAGGCTGGCACTGAAGCTTTCTTT.

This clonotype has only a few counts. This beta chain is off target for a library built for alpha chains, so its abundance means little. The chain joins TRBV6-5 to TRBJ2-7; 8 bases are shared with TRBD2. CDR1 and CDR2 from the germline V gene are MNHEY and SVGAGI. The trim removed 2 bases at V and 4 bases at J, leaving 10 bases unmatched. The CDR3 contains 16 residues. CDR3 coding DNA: TGTGCCAGCAGTTACCCCGTTGAAGGCGGGAGGTACGAGCAGTACTTC. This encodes CASSYPVEGGRYEQYF.

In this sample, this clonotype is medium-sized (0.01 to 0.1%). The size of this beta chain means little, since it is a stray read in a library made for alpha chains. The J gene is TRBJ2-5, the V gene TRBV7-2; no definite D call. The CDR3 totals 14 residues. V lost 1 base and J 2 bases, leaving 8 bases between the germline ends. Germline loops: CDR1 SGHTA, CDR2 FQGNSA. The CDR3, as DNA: TGTGCCAGCAGCTTAGTAGCCAGACAAGAGACCCAGTACTTC. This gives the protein CASSLVARQETQYF.

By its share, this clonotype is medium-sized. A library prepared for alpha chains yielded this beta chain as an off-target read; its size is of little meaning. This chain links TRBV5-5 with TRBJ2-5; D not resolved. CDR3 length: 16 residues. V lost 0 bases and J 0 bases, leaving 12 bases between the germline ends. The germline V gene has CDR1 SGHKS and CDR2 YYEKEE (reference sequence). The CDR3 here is CASSLEGFTDQETQYF. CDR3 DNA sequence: TGTGCCAGCAGCTTGGAAGGGTTCACAGACCAAGAGACCCAGTACTTC.

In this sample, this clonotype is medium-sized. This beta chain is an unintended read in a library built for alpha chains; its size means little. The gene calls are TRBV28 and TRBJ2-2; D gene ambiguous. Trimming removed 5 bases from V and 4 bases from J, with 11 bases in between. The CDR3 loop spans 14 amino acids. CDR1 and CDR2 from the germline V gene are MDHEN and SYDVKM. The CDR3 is CASSPMVLTGELFF. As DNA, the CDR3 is TGTGCCAGCAGTCCTATGGTGCTCACCGGGGAGCTGTTTTTT.

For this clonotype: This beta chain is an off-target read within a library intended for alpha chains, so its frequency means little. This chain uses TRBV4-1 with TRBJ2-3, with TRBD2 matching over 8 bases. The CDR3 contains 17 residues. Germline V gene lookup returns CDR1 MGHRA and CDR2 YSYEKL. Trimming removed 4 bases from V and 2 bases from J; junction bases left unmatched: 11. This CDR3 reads CASSPTGGGGYTDTQYF. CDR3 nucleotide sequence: TGCGCCAGCAGCCCCACGGGAGGCGGGGGGTACACAGATACGCAGTATTTT.